These 12 T cell receptor beta chains were sequenced from one sample in a study of T cells after yellow fever vaccination. TCRdb passed the 5' RACE reads through MiXCR, listing each CDR3 protein once. This repertoire shows some 350,000 distinct CDR3 sequences, under 14% found once; its top ten account for 18%. The input for sequencing was PBMCs, taken on the day of the first yellow fever vaccination. The origin of the receptors is a man younger than 35 who received the YFV17D yellow fever vaccine.

This clonotype was counted only a few times. This chain links TRBV7-9 with TRBJ2-5; D remains unclear. This CDR3 has 14 residues. V was pared by 1 base and J by 1 base, with 7 bases between. Germline assignment: CDR1 SEHNR and CDR2 FQNEAQ (reference sequence). Here the CDR3 reads CASSLGGFQETQYF. The CDR3 DNA reads TGTGCCAGCAGCTTAGGCGGATTCCAAGAGACCCAGTACTTC.

The sample holds a few counts of this clonotype. This rearrangement joins TRBV27 to TRBJ2-2, with 9 bases that match TRBD1. There are 17 residues in the CDR3. Per the germline V gene, CDR1 is MNHEY and CDR2 is SMNVEV (reference sequence). The trim removed 5 bases at V and 4 bases at J, leaving 11 bases unmatched. For the CDR3, the DNA is TGTGCCAGCAGTCCGTCATTCGGGACAGGGCTCACCGGGGAGCTGTTTTTT. Amino acid sequence: CASSPSFGTGLTGELFF.

There are a few counts of this clonotype. The chain carries TRBV6-6 and TRBJ1-3, with D tentatively TRBD1 (5 bases). V lost 5 bases and J 8 bases, leaving 13 bases between the germline ends. The germline gives CDR1 MNHNY, CDR2 SVGAGI (reference sequence). The CDR3 has 13 residues. Here the CDR3 reads CASSPWGIHTIYF. The CDR3 coding sequence is TGTGCCAGCAGTCCCTGGGGGATTCACACCATATATTTT.

The V and J genes are TRBV20-1 and TRBJ2-7; D is perhaps TRBD1 (6 bases). Germline V gene sequence: CDR1 DFQATT, CDR2 SNEGSKA (reference sequence). The germline V and J ends were trimmed by 8 bases and 6 bases, with 23 bases remaining between them. The CDR3 sequence is 14 residues long. The CDR3 sequence is CSSVVGAQAGEQYF. CDR3 sequence (DNA): TGCAGTTCTGTTGTGGGGGCCCAGGCCGGCGAGCAGTACTTC.

This clonotype was seen at least ten times. The chain combines TRBV5-1 with TRBJ2-7; 8 bases agree with TRBD1. Trimming cost V 2 bases and J 3 bases; bases outside gene matches: 4. The CDR3 sequence is 14 residues long. The germline gives CDR1 SGHRS, CDR2 YFSETQ. The CDR3 DNA is TGCGCCAGCAGCTTAGGGACAGGAAACTACGAGCAGTACGTC. It translates to CASSLGTGNYEQYV.

There are a few counts of this clonotype. This chain joins TRBV4-2 and TRBJ2-1; possibly TRBD1 or TRBD2 for D (5 bases each). Per the germline V gene, CDR1 is LGHNA and CDR2 is YNFKEQ. V lost 5 bases, J lost 2 bases, and 16 bases lay in between. The CDR3 length is 16 residues. The CDR3 bases are TGTGCCAGCAGCATACCCCCGGGACCGCCCTACAATGAGCAGTTCTTC. The encoded protein is CASSIPPGPPYNEQFF.

A word on this clonotype: One end of the junction fails to match germline, which may point to a read error. The chain carries TRBV7-8 and TRBJ2-7, with 10 bases lining up with TRBD2. Germline V gene data show CDR1 as SGHVS and CDR2 as FQNEAQ. The CDR3 totals 14 residues. CDR3 region: CPSSLIAGGYEQYF. DNA for the CDR3: TGTCCCAGCAGCTTAATAGCGGGGGGCTACGAGCAGTACTTC. The whole variable domain, remainder taken from reference TRBV7-8 and TRBJ2-7, is GAGVSQSPRYKVAKRGQDVALRCDPISGHVSLFWYQQALGQGPEFLTYFQNEAQLDKSGLPSDRFFAERPEGSVSTLKIQRTQQEDSAVYLCPSSLIAGGYEQYFGPGTRLTVT.

The chain combines TRBV7-3 with TRBJ2-3, with TRBD1 identical over 7 bases. The germline gives CDR1 SGHTA, CDR2 FQGTGA. This CDR3 comprises 15 residues. After removal of 1 base from V and 2 bases from J, the junction contained 3 bases not matched to a gene. The CDR3: CASSLNRGPTDTQYF. The CDR3 nucleotides are TGTGCCAGCAGCTTAAACAGGGGCCCCACAGATACGCAGTATTTT.

This clonotype was picked up many times. The chain carries TRBV5-8 and TRBJ2-3, with TRBD2 matching over 7 bases. Germline CDR1 SGHTS, CDR2 YDEGEE. There are 14 residues in the CDR3. J gave up 4 bases and V 0 bases, and 2 bases lay outside the gene matches. The CDR3 loop reads CASSLAGGSDTQYF. In DNA, the CDR3 is TGTGCCAGCAGCTTGGCCGGGGGGTCAGATACGCAGTATTTT. The entire variable domain, with the rest obtained from reference TRBV5-8 and TRBJ2-3, is as follows: EAGVTQSPTHLIKTRGQQATLRCSPISGHTSVYWYQQALGLGLQFLLWYDEGEERNRGNFPPRFSGRQFPNYSSELNVNALELEDSALYLCASSLAGGSDTQYFGPGTRLTVL.

The gene calls are TRBV11-1 and TRBJ2-1, with 10 bases matching TRBD2. CDR1 is SGHAT and CDR2 is FQDESV in the germline V gene (reference sequence). The CDR3 is 19 amino acids. The V and J ends lost 0 bases and 7 bases, in that order; junction bases with no gene match: 15. CDR3 sequence: CASSLANVVGTSVVNEQFF. In DNA, the CDR3 is TGTGCCAGCAGCTTAGCGAATGTGGTTGGGACTAGCGTAGTAAATGAGCAGTTCTTC.

Only a few counts were recorded for this clonotype. The V and J genes are TRBV6-1 and TRBJ1-6; D is possibly TRBD1 (6 bases). Trimming stripped 7 bases from V and 17 bases from J, with 21 bases between. The germline gives CDR1 MNHNS, CDR2 SASEGT. The CDR3 runs to 13 residues. DNA for the CDR3: TGTGCCAGCACGGCCACAGGGAGGTCCCCCTTCCACTTT. This codes for CASTATGRSPFHF.

This clonotype came up a few times. This rearrangement joins TRBV12-3 or TRBV12-4 to TRBJ1-5, with a possible D match to TRBD1 (6 bases). The V and J ends lost 3 bases and 5 bases respectively, with 14 bases between them. This CDR3 region has 15 residues. The CDR3 DNA reads TGTGCCAGCAGTTTTCTCTGGGGGGCTGATCAGCCCCAGCATTTT. It is translated as CASSFLWGADQPQHF.